Shown below are 31 T cell receptor beta chains from a single sample sequenced in a study of CD8+ T cells in alopecia areata. RNA was extracted and reverse transcribed into cDNA as the sequencing template. Data came from immunoSEQ multiplex PCR; TCRdb stores just in-frame clones and leaves some out. Altogether fewer than 250,000 clones are present, 55% to 70% being singletons, with the ten largest covering approximately 0.63%. As for treatment: oral pan-JAK inhibitor, 5-10 mg twice daily. Sequenced material: CD4+ T cells sorted from blood, taken at week 4, from a patient treated with tofacitinib. Receptors were obtained from a human donor with alopecia areata.

The rearrangement joins TRBV29-1 to TRBJ1-5; the D gene is possibly TRBD1 (6 bases). The CDR3 covers 14 residues. V was cut by 6 bases and J by 1 base, with 13 bases left in between. Looked up from germline, CDR1 is SQVTM and CDR2 is ANQGSEA. CDR3: CSVGGGSSNQPQHF. In DNA, the CDR3 is TGCAGCGTCGGAGGGGGATCCAGCAATCAGCCCCAGCATTTT.

The chain employs TRBV19 and TRBJ2-3; D gene uncertain. CDR1 LNHDA and CDR2 SQIVND come from the germline V gene (reference sequence). The V end lost 3 bases, the J end lost 1 base, and 8 bases lay between the germline ends. The CDR3 is 14 residues long. CDR3 DNA sequence: TGTGCCAGTAGTATGGGTGGGGGCACAGATACGCAGTATTTT. Amino acid sequence: CASSMGGGTDTQYF.

The count of this clone is one. J is TRBJ1-5 and V is TRBV30; the match to TRBD1 covers 7 bases. The V gene end was trimmed by 3 bases and the J gene end by 7 bases; junction bases not matched to a gene: 6. CDR1 and CDR2 from the germline V gene are GTSNPN and SVGIG (reference sequence). The CDR3 has 13 amino acids. Written as DNA, the CDR3 is TGTGCCTGGAGCCGTGACAGGGTCCAGCCCCAGCATTTT. It is translated as CAWSRDRVQPQHF. The full variable domain, in which reference TRBV30 and TRBJ1-5 provide the parts outside the CDR3, is SQTIHQWPATLVQPVGSPLSLECTVEGTSNPNLYWYRQAAGRGLQLLFYSVGIGQISSEVPQNLSASRPQDRQFILSSKKLLLSDSGFYLCAWSRDRVQPQHFGDGTRLSIL.

This clone appeared a few times. The CDR3 DNA sequence: TGCAGCGCCTCCGGGACTAGCGCCAACCTAGATACGCAGTATTTT. This translates into CSASGTSANLDTQYF. J is TRBJ2-3 and V is TRBV29-1, with TRBD2 matching over 10 bases. V was clipped by 7 bases and J by 5 bases; unmatched bases: 12. CDR1 is SQVTM and CDR2 is ANQGSEA in the germline V gene. The CDR3 loop spans 15 amino acids.

This chain joins TRBV29-1 and TRBJ2-3; no clear D. This CDR3 contains 14 residues. Trimming took 7 bases from V and 0 from J, leaving 14 bases between them. The V gene's germline CDR1 is SQVTM and CDR2 ANQGSEA. The CDR3 coding sequence is TGCAGCGCCCGGCCTGGGCTCAGCACAGATACGCAGTATTTT. It codes for CSARPGLSTDTQYF.

The chain carries TRBV30 and TRBJ1-2; TRBD1 is a possible D gene (5 bases). The germline V and J ends were trimmed by 3 bases and 1 base, with 18 bases remaining between them. The CDR3 loop spans 16 amino acids. Per the germline V gene, CDR1 is GTSNPN and CDR2 is SVGIG (reference sequence). Here the CDR3 DNA reads TGTGCCTGGAGCGGGACCCTAAATAGGGGTAACTATGGCTACACCTTC. This translates into CAWSGTLNRGNYGYTF.

This chain uses TRBV30 with TRBJ2-5; 7 bases fit TRBD1. This CDR3 has 13 residues. Germline CDR1 GTSNPN, CDR2 SVGIG (reference sequence). In nucleotides, the CDR3 is TGTGCGAAGAGGGGGCCCTACCAAGAGACCCAGTACTTC. This translates into CAKRGPYQETQYF.

The chain links TRBV29-1 to TRBJ1-1; 8 positions agree with TRBD1. J lost 5 bases, V lost 7 bases, and 12 bases had no gene match. The CDR3 is 14 residues long. Germline V lookup: CDR1 SQVTM, CDR2 ANQGSEA. The CDR3 protein is CSAIRQGLGTEAFF. The CDR3 bases are TGCAGCGCTATACGACAGGGGTTGGGAACTGAAGCTTTCTTT.

The rearrangement uses TRBV30 and TRBJ2-3, with D perhaps TRBD1 or TRBD2 (5 bases each). The germline V gene encodes CDR1 GTSNPN and CDR2 SVGIG (reference sequence). Trimming removed 5 bases at V and 2 bases at J, with 11 bases between. This CDR3 region has 13 residues. The CDR3 sequence: CAWGTSVTDTQYF. The CDR3 DNA sequence: TGTGCCTGGGGGACGTCAGTCACAGATACGCAGTATTTT.

The chain uses TRBV6-5 and TRBJ1-4; D is uncertain. This CDR3 has 14 residues. Deletions cut 3 bases from V and 4 bases from J, with 9 bases between. CDR1 MNHEY and CDR2 SVGAGI come from the germline V gene. The CDR3 spells CASSYRRSNEKLFF. The CDR3 nucleotides read TGTGCCAGCAGTTATCGGCGGAGTAATGAAAAACTGTTTTTT.

The CDR3 protein is CASSENRGPSGANVLTF. As DNA, the CDR3 is TGTGCCAGCAGTGAAAACAGGGGCCCCTCTGGGGCCAACGTCCTGACTTTC. The chain links TRBV25-1 to TRBJ2-6; 7 bases line up with TRBD1. The trim removed 2 bases at V and 0 bases at J, leaving 4 bases unmatched. The CDR3 runs to 17 residues. Germline loops: CDR1 MGHDK, CDR2 SYGVNS.

About this clone: Other nucleotide sequences from this sample produce the same CDR3. This rearrangement joins TRBV7-2 to TRBJ2-1; D ambiguous. Trimming left V 2 bases short and J 4 bases short, with 6 bases between. CDR3 length: 13 residues. Germline loops: CDR1 SGHTA, CDR2 FQGNSA. The CDR3 DNA follows: TGTGCCAGCAGCTTATTGGGATACAATGAGCAGTTCTTC. This codes for CASSLLGYNEQFF.

This clone was detected a few times. This chain joins TRBV23-1 and TRBJ1-5; D not resolved. TRBV23-1 qualifies as an ORF whose function is uncertain. V was cut by 3 bases and J by 0 bases, with 3 bases left in between. This CDR3 spans 13 amino acids. The CDR3: CASSHPSNQPQHF. The CDR3 bases are TGCGCCAGCAGTCACCCTAGCAATCAGCCCCAGCATTTT.

The chain carries TRBV29-1 and TRBJ2-5; D call uncertain. Germline CDR1 reads SQVTM; CDR2 reads ANQGSEA. CDR3 length: 10 amino acids. The V and J ends lost 4 bases and 4 bases respectively, with 4 bases between them. The CDR3 here is CSVGGETQYF. The DNA of the CDR3 is TGCAGCGTTGGAGGAGAGACCCAGTACTTC.

The rearrangement links TRBV29-1 to TRBJ1-5; D uncertain. V lost 4 bases, J lost 2 bases, and 6 bases lay in between. Germline loops: CDR1 SQVTM, CDR2 ANQGSEA. This CDR3 spans 12 amino acids. CDR3 in amino acids: CSVGTRNQPQHF. CDR3 DNA sequence: TGCAGCGTTGGCACACGCAATCAGCCCCAGCATTTT.

The gene calls are TRBV7-2 and TRBJ2-3; 10 nucleotides align to TRBD1. The CDR3 loop spans 16 amino acids. The V segment lost 1 base and the J segment 1 base; nucleotides outside the gene matches: 2. Per the germline V gene, CDR1 is SGHTA and CDR2 is FQGNSA. CDR3 DNA: TGTGCCAGCAGCTTAGAGGGGACAGGGGGCACAGATACGCAGTATTTT. It encodes CASSLEGTGGTDTQYF. The variable domain in full, with the rest retrieved from reference TRBV7-2 and TRBJ2-3, is GAGVSQSPSNKVTEKGKDVELRCDPISGHTALYWYRQSLGQGLEFLIYFQGNSAPDKSGLPSDRFSAERTGGSVSTLTIQRTQQEDSAVYLCASSLEGTGGTDTQYFGPGTRLTVL.

The chain is built from TRBV29-1 and TRBJ2-1; no definite D call. V shed 5 bases and J shed 4 bases, with 21 bases lying between them. Germline V CDR1 and CDR2: SQVTM, ANQGSEA. The length of the CDR3 is 16 residues. The CDR3 is CSVNSLVGRMYNEQFF. DNA of the CDR3: TGCAGCGTTAACTCATTGGTGGGCAGAATGTACAATGAGCAGTTCTTC.

V gene TRBV7-2 combines with J gene TRBJ1-2, with TRBD1 identical over 9 bases. CDR1 is SGHTA and CDR2 is FQGNSA in the germline V gene. V shed 1 base and J 4 bases; nucleotides not matched to a gene: 13. The CDR3 consists of 18 residues. CDR3 loop: CASSLVAGSGQGSYGYTF. As DNA, the CDR3 is TGTGCCAGCAGCTTAGTGGCCGGGAGTGGACAGGGGAGCTATGGCTACACCTTC.

A few counts support this clone. The V and J genes are TRBV29-1 and TRBJ2-3; 11 bases map to TRBD2. The germline gives CDR1 SQVTM, CDR2 ANQGSEA. V was pared by 4 bases and J by 5 bases, with 5 bases of the junction left unmatched. CDR3 length equals 14 residues. The CDR3 reads CSVASGRSGDTQYF. The DNA for the CDR3 is TGCAGCGTTGCTAGCGGGAGGTCAGGAGATACGCAGTATTTT.

This chain joins TRBV4-1 and TRBJ1-1; D call uncertain. The germline CDR1 and CDR2 sequences are MGHRA and YSYEKL. Trimming pared 1 base from V and 2 bases from J, leaving 11 bases between. The CDR3 has 15 residues. The CDR3 coding sequence is TGCGCCAGCAGCCAAGGAATAGGCCTAAACACTGAAGCTTTCTTT. As protein: CASSQGIGLNTEAFF.

The chain employs TRBV20-1 and TRBJ1-2; no firm D call. Per germline, CDR1 DFQATT and CDR2 SNEGSKA (reference sequence). The CDR3 sequence is 11 residues long. Trimming took 5 bases from V and 4 from J, leaving 8 bases between them. The CDR3 DNA reads as TGCAGTGCTTATCGGGGCTATGGCTACACCTTC. Residues: CSAYRGYGYTF.

The rearrangement uses TRBV7-2 and TRBJ2-3; D gene ambiguous. The ends were cut back, 5 bases at V and 4 bases at J, with 13 bases in the middle. Germline V gene lookup returns CDR1 SGHTA and CDR2 FQGNSA. This CDR3 is 14 amino acids long. DNA of the CDR3: TGTGCCAGCAGCCCTCTAGAAAGATCAGATACGCAGTATTTT. Translation gives CASSPLERSDTQYF. Full variable domain (outside the CDR3, taken from reference TRBV7-2 and TRBJ2-3): GAGVSQSPSNKVTEKGKDVELRCDPISGHTALYWYRQSLGQGLEFLIYFQGNSAPDKSGLPSDRFSAERTGGSVSTLTIQRTQQEDSAVYLCASSPLERSDTQYFGPGTRLTVL.

The V call is TRBV30, the J call TRBJ1-1, with D perhaps TRBD1 (6 bases). The CDR3 length is 12 residues. The V end was cut by 0 bases, the J end by 10 bases, with 12 bases between. Looked up from germline, CDR1 is GTSNPN and CDR2 is SVGIG (reference sequence). CDR3 nucleotide sequence: TGTGCCTGGAGTGTACAGGGCCTAGGAGCTTTCTTT. Protein sequence: CAWSVQGLGAFF.

The chain employs TRBV27 and TRBJ2-7; the D is unclear. The CDR3 extends over 15 amino acids. The ends were cut back, 0 bases at V and 3 bases at J, with 12 bases in the middle. Germline loops: CDR1 MNHEY, CDR2 SMNVEV (reference sequence). CDR3 bases: TGTGCCAGCAGTTTATCCTCCGGACGAAGCTACGAGCAGTACTTC. Its translation is CASSLSSGRSYEQYF.

This chain links TRBV29-1 with TRBJ2-7; D not resolved. The V and J ends lost 5 bases and 7 bases respectively, with 15 bases between them. The CDR3 is 12 residues long. Germline CDR1 reads SQVTM; CDR2 reads ANQGSEA. In nucleotides, the CDR3 is TGCAGCGTTAAAAGTGGGCGGCTGGAGCAGTACTTC. It yields the protein CSVKSGRLEQYF.

The CDR3 loop is CASSVGVGTGETQYF. CDR3 bases: TGTGCCAGCAGCGTAGGAGTCGGGACAGGAGAGACCCAGTACTTC. The rearrangement joins TRBV9 to TRBJ2-5, with TRBD1 matching 8 bases. CDR1 and CDR2 from the germline V gene are SGDLS and YYNGEE. The CDR3 covers 15 residues. The ends lost 0 bases at V and 4 bases at J; junction bases unmatched: 5.

This clone was seen only a few times. This chain uses TRBV29-1 with TRBJ2-7, with 10 bases fitting TRBD1. Trimming removed 7 bases from V and 4 bases from J; junction bases left unmatched: 4. CDR1 and CDR2 from the germline V gene are SQVTM and ANQGSEA. The length of the CDR3 is 12 residues. DNA for the CDR3: TGCAGCGGACCGGACAGGGGGTACGAGCAGTACTTC. It yields the protein CSGPDRGYEQYF.

The rearrangement links TRBV29-1 to TRBJ2-3; no clear D gene. Germline V lookup: CDR1 SQVTM, CDR2 ANQGSEA. The length of the CDR3 is 16 residues. With 7 bases removed from V and 3 bases from J, the gap between germline ends came to 23 bases. CDR3: CSAGASHLGRTDTQYF. The CDR3 DNA reads as TGCAGCGCCGGAGCTTCACACCTTGGCAGGACAGATACGCAGTATTTT.

This rearrangement joins TRBV29-1 to TRBJ2-5; TRBD2 matches at 10 bases. Germline V gives CDR1 SQVTM, CDR2 ANQGSEA. With 4 bases clipped from V and 5 bases from J, the junction kept 10 bases outside the gene matches. The CDR3 totals 15 residues. CDR3 residues: CSVVSASGSDETQYF. DNA for the CDR3: TGCAGCGTTGTGTCGGCTAGCGGGAGTGATGAGACCCAGTACTTC.

This clone was picked up a small number of times. V is TRBV7-9 and J is TRBJ2-1; 10 bases align to TRBD2. V shed 5 bases and J 8 bases; nucleotides not matched to a gene: 9. The CDR3 spans 15 residues. CDR1 is SEHNR and CDR2 is FQNEAQ in the germline V gene (reference sequence). The CDR3 DNA is TGTGCCAGCAGCCTCACGCGGCTAGCGGGAGATGAGCAGTTCTTC. This sequence encodes CASSLTRLAGDEQFF. The variable domain in full, with the rest retrieved from reference TRBV7-9 and TRBJ2-1, is DTGVSQNPRHKITKRGQNVTFRCDPISEHNRLYWYRQTLGQGPEFLTYFQNEAQLEKSRLLSDRFSAERPKGSFSTLEIQRTEQGDSAMYLCASSLTRLAGDEQFFGPGTRLTVL.

V usage is TRBV9 and J usage is TRBJ1-2; D uncertain. Germline V gene sequence: CDR1 SGDLS, CDR2 YYNGEE. The CDR3 runs to 13 residues. V was trimmed by 0 bases and J by 7 bases, leaving 10 bases between them. This CDR3 is CASSVAQGIGYTF. The CDR3 bases are TGTGCCAGCAGCGTAGCTCAAGGAATTGGCTACACCTTC.